This T cell receptor beta chain stems from a study of beta chain features in type 1 diabetes. For the study at large: Across every sample, over 100 million sorted cells were examined in total. Study results and limitations: The study found moderately but significantly shorter TCRB CDR3s in all four CD4+ subsets of Type 1 diabetes patients.

Since all of the isolated RNA was reverse transcribed, expressed TCRB transcripts were what got sequenced. The repertoire was sequenced with immunoSEQ multiplex PCR; TCRdb's copy has only in-frame clones and lacks some. The sample yields roughly 220,000 clones, 16% seen once. V shed 4 bases and J shed 4 bases, with 11 bases lying between them. CDR1 is SGHNT and CDR2 is YYREEE in the germline V gene (reference sequence). The CDR3 totals 14 residues. As regards this clone: The antigen is not known.

It was via CD45RO/CCR7/CD25/CD127/CD95/CD27 that CD4+ naive, central memory, regulatory and stem cell-like memory cells were sorted. Sequenced input: naive CD4+ T cells from blood. The chain recombines TRBV5-4 with TRBJ2-2; D is uncertain. The clonotype originates from a young man with type 1 diabetes. CDR3 region: CASSQAKVTGELFF. The CDR3, as DNA: TGTGCCAGCAGCCAAGCCAAGGTCACCGGGGAGCTGTTTTTT.